A single sample is the source of the 3 T cell receptor beta chains below, sequenced in a study of radiation and T cells in renal cell carcinoma. The time point denotes: blood 2 weeks post-SBRT. Treatment given: 15 Gy SBRT to primary tumor, nephrectomy 4 weeks later. This table comes from immunoSEQ multiplex PCR, and its TCRdb copy is limited to in-frame clones, with some not included. This table holds about 150,000 clones, roughly 87% found once. The sample consisted of blood, taken from a patient whose treatment included radiotherapy and nephrectomy. These receptors were obtained from a woman in her 50s with renal cell carcinoma.

A single count supports this clone. The gene calls are TRBV13 and TRBJ2-5; D is uncertain. V lost 5 bases, J lost 4 bases, and 8 bases lay in between. The CDR3 is made up of 12 amino acids. CDR1 is PRHDT and CDR2 is FYEKMQ in the germline V gene (reference sequence). CDR3 residues: CASSQVGETQYF. The CDR3 coding sequence is TGTGCCAGCAGCCAGGTAGGAGAGACCCAGTACTTC.

The rearrangement uses TRBV4-2 and TRBJ2-1, with 9 bases lining up with TRBD2. There are 18 residues in the CDR3. V was pared by 3 bases and J by 3 bases, with 12 bases of the junction left unmatched. CDR1 is LGHNA, CDR2 YNFKEQ, per germline. The CDR3 loop is CASSQELKRGANYNEQFF. The CDR3 DNA reads as TGTGCCAGCAGCCAGGAACTTAAGCGGGGGGCTAACTACAATGAGCAGTTCTTC.

V and J are TRBV7-9 and TRBJ1-1, with D uncertain. The CDR3 length is 14 residues. The germline CDR1 and CDR2 sequences are SEHNR and FQNEAQ (reference sequence). V lost 6 bases to trimming and J lost 1 base, with 12 bases between them. The CDR3 DNA is TGTGCCAGCAGACCTGGACTACCGAACACTGAAGCTTTCTTT. Protein product: CASRPGLPNTEAFF. The variable domain in full, with the rest retrieved from reference TRBV7-9 and TRBJ1-1, is DTGVSQNPRHKITKRGQNVTFRCDPISEHNRLYWYRQTLGQGPEFLTYFQNEAQLEKSRLLSDRFSAERPKGSFSTLEIQRTEQGDSAMYLCASRPGLPNTEAFFGQGTRLTVV.